Detailed here is one T cell receptor (beta chain). Antigen unknown. The sample belongs to a study of CD8+ T cells in alopecia areata. Study-level background: Treated patients took oral tofacitinib at 5 to 10 mg twice daily.

Treatment in this sample: oral pan-JAK inhibitor, 5-10 mg twice daily. Whole-study results and caveats: Having just one nonresponder leaves the connection between baseline CD8+ expansion and response unresolved. Numerous expanded lesional clones remained in scalp and blood during tofacitinib.

RNA, once extracted, was reverse transcribed into cDNA for use as the sequencing template. Assay used: immunoSEQ multiplex PCR; TCRdb lists only in-frame clones, some missing. The sample includes fewer than 250,000 clones, roughly three fifths of them seen just once. This TCR derives from a human donor with alopecia areata. This sample comprised CD4+ T cells sorted from blood, obtained between weeks 49 and 50, from a patient treated with tofacitinib.

CDR3 DNA: TGTGCCTGCCAGGGGTCGCGGGGGGGCAATAGGCAGTTCTTC. It translates to CACQGSRGGNRQFF. The chain combines TRBV30 with TRBJ2-1, with TRBD2 matching over 9 bases. The CDR3 sequence is 14 residues long. CDR1 and CDR2 (germline): GTSNPN, SVGIG (reference sequence). Unmatched junction bases numbered 15, after V lost 6 bases and J lost 12 bases.